Described below is a single T cell receptor beta chain sequence and its context. Its target is unknown. The TCR beta libraries were generated through quantitative 5'-RACE incorporating molecular barcodes. TCRdb called the 5' RACE reads again in MiXCR, with one record for every CDR3 protein. The repertoire holds over 200,000 distinct CDR3 sequences, with roughly 18% as singletons. This specimen belongs to a study of CD8 T cells in ankylosing spondylitis. Findings and limits, study-wide: Disease-linked clones were reportedly significantly enriched in matched ankylosing spondylitis synovial fluid. There was a TCR beta motif, made of roughly eight highly homologous variants, that appeared characteristic of ankylosing spondylitis blood. Disease-linked clones proved CD8+ and comparatively uncommon in peripheral blood.

Trimming removed 3 bases from V and 1 base from J; junction bases left unmatched: 7. The CDR3 has 17 amino acids. CDR1 SGDLS and CDR2 YYNGEE come from the germline V gene. The rearrangement uses TRBV9 and TRBJ2-2, with 9 bases aligning to TRBD1. Sequencing was done on a sample of blood, either unsorted or a sorted T cell fraction (not recorded which). This TCR came from a male donor with ankylosing spondylitis. For the CDR3, the DNA is TGTGCCAGCAGCGCGAGAACAGGGGGCTTGAACACCGGGGAGCTGTTTTTT. Translation gives CASSARTGGLNTGELFF.